What follows are 12 T cell receptor beta chains derived from one specimen sequenced in a study of CD8 T cells in ankylosing spondylitis. TCRdb recomputed calls from the 5' RACE reads with MiXCR, one row per CDR3 protein. The sample includes about 90,000 distinct CDR3 sequences, approximately 9.6% of them seen just once. Points from the study as a whole: Seemingly distinctive of ankylosing spondylitis blood was a TCR beta motif formed by eight highly homologous variants.

Their cognate antigens are unknown. The sequencing sample was made of blood, either unsorted or a sorted T cell fraction (not recorded which). These receptors were taken from a male donor with ankylosing spondylitis.

This clonotype has more than one count but fewer than ten. The V call is TRBV7-9, the J call TRBJ1-2; D possibly corresponds to TRBD1 (6 bases). Germline V gene data show CDR1 as SEHNR and CDR2 as FQNEAQ (reference sequence). The CDR3 contains 15 residues. Trimming took 4 bases from V and 5 from J, leaving 17 bases between them. The CDR3 region is CASSSGTGNLYGYTF. CDR3 sequence (DNA): TGTGCCAGCAGCTCCGGTACAGGGAATCTTTATGGCTACACCTTC.

This clonotype showed up just a few times. This CDR3 reads CASSLGIHRDADPKPQHF. CDR3 DNA: TGTGCCAGCAGCTTAGGCATTCACCGGGACGCCGATCCAAAGCCCCAGCATTTT. V is TRBV13 and J is TRBJ1-5, with D possibly TRBD1 on 5 matching bases. The CDR3 covers 18 residues. The V gene's germline CDR1 is PRHDT and CDR2 FYEKMQ (reference sequence). V lost 0 bases to trimming and J lost 8 bases, with 23 bases between them.

This chain uses TRBV7-9 with TRBJ2-1; TRBD2 aligns across 7 bases. The trim removed 4 bases at V and 7 bases at J, leaving 13 bases unmatched. Per the germline V gene, CDR1 is SEHNR and CDR2 is FQNEAQ (reference sequence). CDR3 length: 16 amino acids. CDR3 sequence: CASSSELSGIGNEQFF. Written as DNA, the CDR3 is TGTGCCAGCAGCTCAGAACTCAGCGGGATTGGAAATGAGCAGTTCTTC.

Many counts were recorded for this clonotype. The chain joins TRBV7-2 to TRBJ2-1; D is perhaps TRBD2 (5 bases). Trimming removed 5 bases from V and 0 bases from J, with 11 bases in between. Germline CDR1 and CDR2: SGHTA and FQGNSA. This CDR3 contains 15 residues. CDR3 in DNA: TGTGCCAGCAGCCCGATAGCGTTCTCCTACAATGAGCAGTTCTTC. Its translation: CASSPIAFSYNEQFF.

At least ten counts were recorded for this clonotype. The chain combines TRBV3-1 with TRBJ2-3; 14 nucleotides line up with TRBD2. This CDR3 has 15 amino acids. With 6 bases clipped from V and 6 bases from J, the junction kept 5 bases outside the gene matches. Germline values: CDR1 LGHDT, CDR2 YNNKEL (reference sequence). Here the CDR3 DNA reads TGTGCCAGCAGTTCCAGACTAGCGGGAGGGGATACGCAGTATTTT. This codes for CASSSRLAGGDTQYF.

This clonotype has more than one count but fewer than ten. The V and J genes are TRBV27 and TRBJ1-2, with 9 bases fitting TRBD1. The V gene end was trimmed by 6 bases and the J gene end by 4 bases; junction bases not matched to a gene: 12. Germline values: CDR1 MNHEY, CDR2 SMNVEV (reference sequence). The CDR3 totals 16 residues. CDR3 region: CASSLGPGTGPYGYTF. The DNA for the CDR3 is TGTGCCAGCAGCCTTGGCCCCGGGACAGGGCCCTATGGCTACACCTTC.

The rearrangement joins TRBV7-8 to TRBJ2-1; D call uncertain. CDR1 and CDR2 (germline): SGHVS, FQNEAQ. Trimming removed 0 bases at V and 8 bases at J, with 5 bases between. The CDR3 consists of 12 residues. This CDR3 is CASSLAWDEQFF. As DNA, the CDR3 is TGTGCCAGCAGCTTAGCCTGGGATGAGCAGTTCTTC.

There are many counts of this clonotype. The V call is TRBV12-5, the J call TRBJ2-3; D is uncertain. Trimming cost V 2 bases and J 6 bases, with 9 bases left between them. In germline, CDR1 is LGHNT, CDR2 FRNRAP. The length of the CDR3 is 13 residues. Here the CDR3 reads CASGLTSLDTQYF. CDR3 nucleotide sequence: TGTGCTAGTGGTTTGACTTCCCTGGATACGCAGTATTTT.

This clonotype was found many times. This chain links TRBV5-1 with TRBJ1-5; D might be TRBD1 (6 bases). The CDR3 runs to 14 residues. V lost 2 bases and J lost 7, with 13 bases in between. The germline V gene encodes CDR1 SGHRS and CDR2 YFSETQ. The CDR3 sequence: CASSLEGHPQPQHF. CDR3 DNA sequence: TGCGCCAGCAGCTTAGAGGGACACCCACAGCCCCAGCATTTT.

The rearrangement uses TRBV6-1 and TRBJ1-1, with D possibly TRBD1 on 6 matching bases. With 2 bases removed from V and 4 bases from J, the gap between germline ends came to 17 bases. The CDR3 totals 16 residues. Germline loops: CDR1 MNHNS, CDR2 SASEGT. In DNA form, the CDR3 reads TGTGCCAGCAGTGAATACGCAGGGGTGTTGCCCACTGAAGCTTTCTTT. It specifies CASSEYAGVLPTEAFF.

This clonotype was seen ten or more times. This chain's CDR3 is CASSPGLAGFETQYF. In nucleotides, the CDR3 is TGTGCCAGCAGCCCGGGACTAGCGGGATTTGAGACCCAGTACTTC. The chain combines TRBV5-5 with TRBJ2-5; 13 bases align to TRBD2. With V trimmed by 4 bases and J by 5 bases, 5 bases remained unmatched. The CDR3 loop spans 15 amino acids. Looked up from germline, CDR1 is SGHKS and CDR2 is YYEKEE (reference sequence).

This clonotype was found a few times. The chain links TRBV4-1 to TRBJ2-7; perhaps TRBD1 as D (6 bases). Trimming took 1 base from V and 0 from J, leaving 10 bases between them. The CDR3 loop spans 15 amino acids. Germline loops: CDR1 MGHRA, CDR2 YSYEKL. The CDR3 here is CASSQGTDSSYEQYV. CDR3 nucleotide sequence: TGCGCCAGCAGCCAAGGGACGGACAGCTCCTACGAGCAGTACGTC.